These 29 T cell receptor beta chains were all obtained from the same sample, sequenced in a study of shared clonotypes between healthy human individuals. Profiling relied on immunoSEQ multiplex PCR, and the TCRdb table lists in-frame clones only, not all of them. The sample lists some 2.3 million clones, roughly 93% occurring once. The sample comprised naive CD4+ T cells from PBMCs. Subset indicated: CD45RA+ positively selected. Source of these receptors: a man between 18 and 35 years old in good health. Some clones in this sample may be carry-over from other donors' samples.

The chain combines TRBV5-6 with TRBJ1-4, with D possibly TRBD1 on 5 matching bases. Germline V lookup: CDR1 SGHDT, CDR2 YYEEEE. V shed 0 bases and J shed 7 bases, with 16 bases lying between them. The CDR3 extends over 16 amino acids. Written as DNA, the CDR3 is TGTGCCAGCAGCTTGGGGGACGTGAACCTGGGTGAAAAACTGTTTTTT. Its protein is CASSLGDVNLGEKLFF.

This chain joins TRBV5-1 and TRBJ2-2; D is ambiguous. Trimming stripped 3 bases from V and 6 bases from J, with 12 bases between. There are 14 residues in the CDR3. The V gene's germline CDR1 is SGHRS and CDR2 YFSETQ. CDR3 loop: CASSSGQAAGELFF. The CDR3 bases are TGCGCCAGCAGCTCTGGTCAGGCGGCCGGGGAGCTGTTTTTT.

This clone occurred once. The rearrangement uses TRBV5-8 and TRBJ2-2; D is unresolved. The V and J ends lost 1 base and 5 bases respectively, with 9 bases between them. The CDR3 is made up of 14 amino acids. Looked up from germline, CDR1 is SGHTS and CDR2 is YDEGEE. The CDR3 DNA reads TGTGCCAGCAGCTTGCTTTGGGTAACCGGGGAGCTGTTTTTT. It translates to CASSLLWVTGELFF. Variable domain in full (rest from reference TRBV5-8 and TRBJ2-2): EAGVTQSPTHLIKTRGQQATLRCSPISGHTSVYWYQQALGLGLQFLLWYDEGEERNRGNFPPRFSGRQFPNYSSELNVNALELEDSALYLCASSLLWVTGELFFGEGSRLTVL.

The chain couples TRBV11-2 to TRBJ2-7, with TRBD2 as a possible D gene (6 bases). CDR3 length equals 14 residues. Trimming stripped 1 base from V and 6 bases from J, with 13 bases between. The germline V gene has CDR1 SGHAT and CDR2 FQNNGV. The CDR3 sequence is CASSLGDFPPEQYF. The DNA of the CDR3 is TGTGCCAGCAGCTTAGGGGACTTCCCCCCCGAGCAGTACTTC.

Concerning this clone itself: The same CDR3 arises from other DNA sequences in this sample as well. The gene calls are TRBV5-1 and TRBJ1-4, with D unresolved. This CDR3 region has 14 residues. The germline CDR1 and CDR2 sequences are SGHRS and YFSETQ. V was cut by 2 bases and J by 8 bases, with 13 bases left in between. The DNA of the CDR3 is TGCGCCAGCAGCTTAGGACGGGCCGACGAAAAACTGTTTTTT. Protein: CASSLGRADEKLFF.

V and J are TRBV28 and TRBJ2-7; 8 bases are shared with TRBD2. Germline V gene data show CDR1 as MDHEN and CDR2 as SYDVKM. J was trimmed by 6 bases and V by 5 bases; bases with no gene match: 9. This CDR3 has 14 amino acids. The CDR3, as DNA: TGTGCCAGCAGTCTCGAGCGGGAGCCGCGCGAGCAGTACTTC. Amino acids: CASSLEREPREQYF.

The chain carries TRBV18 and TRBJ1-2, with D perhaps TRBD1 (5 bases). The CDR3 spans 15 residues. CDR1 and CDR2 (germline): KGHSH, LQKENI. V was trimmed by 3 bases and J by 0 bases, leaving 11 bases between them. DNA of the CDR3: TGTGCCAGCTCACCGGGCAGGGACGCTAACTATGGCTACACCTTC. This encodes CASSPGRDANYGYTF.

The rearrangement joins TRBV10-3 to TRBJ2-5; D is unclear. Per the germline V gene, CDR1 is ENHRY and CDR2 is SYGVKD. The CDR3 covers 15 residues. V lost 0 bases and J 5 bases, leaving 13 bases between the germline ends. The CDR3 sequence: CAISESTKIGETQYF. The DNA of the CDR3 is TGTGCCATCAGTGAGTCGACAAAAATAGGGGAGACCCAGTACTTC.

This clone appeared a single time. The genes are TRBV7-2 and TRBJ2-7; weak D call: TRBD2 (6 bases). Per the germline V gene, CDR1 is SGHTA and CDR2 is FQGNSA. Trimming took 1 base from V and 5 from J, leaving 15 bases between them. The CDR3 is 15 amino acids. CDR3 amino acids: CASSLGGVTRNEQYF. CDR3 DNA: TGTGCCAGCAGCTTAGGGGGGGTCACCCGGAACGAGCAGTACTTC. Full variable domain (rest looked up from reference TRBV7-2 and TRBJ2-7): GAGVSQSPSNKVTEKGKDVELRCDPISGHTALYWYRQSLGQGLEFLIYFQGNSAPDKSGLPSDRFSAERTGGSVSTLTIQRTQQEDSAVYLCASSLGGVTRNEQYFGPGTRLTVT.

The V call is TRBV21-1, the J call TRBJ2-3; the table's D call of TRBD1 was not tested on the DNA. TRBV21-1 is assigned pseudogene status. This CDR3 spans 17 amino acids. The CDR3: CASSRKLGRTGSDTQYF. CDR3 bases: TGTGCCAGCAGCAGAAAGTTGGGGAGGACAGGGTCAGATACGCAGTATTTT.

The chain carries TRBV29-1 and TRBJ2-3; 13 nucleotides line up with TRBD2. This CDR3 is built from 14 residues. V was clipped by 7 bases and J by 4 bases; unmatched bases: 5. Germline CDR1 is SQVTM and CDR2 is ANQGSEA. This CDR3 reads CSGTSGSRADTQYF. The CDR3 region has the DNA TGCAGCGGGACTAGCGGGAGTCGGGCAGATACGCAGTATTTT.

This clone was counted once. This sequence joins TRBV28 and TRBJ2-2, with 7 positions matching TRBD1. The CDR3 has 16 amino acids. In germline, CDR1 is MDHEN, CDR2 SYDVKM. The J segment lost 3 bases and the V segment lost 4 bases, leaving 8 bases of the junction unmatched. The CDR3 spells CASSSLKGADTGELFF. The CDR3 coding sequence is TGTGCCAGCAGTTCTCTAAAGGGGGCGGACACCGGGGAGCTGTTTTTT. Looking up the rest from reference TRBV28 and TRBJ2-2 gives the full variable domain: DVKVTQSSRYLVKRTGEKVFLECVQDMDHENMFWYRQDPGLGLRLIYFSYDVKMKEKGDIPEGYSVSREKKERFSLILESASTNQTSMYLCASSSLKGADTGELFFGEGSRLTVL.

In this sample, this clone turned up once. The chain uses TRBV28 and TRBJ2-5; the D is unclear. CDR3 length equals 15 residues. Germline V gene sequence: CDR1 MDHEN, CDR2 SYDVKM. Trimming shortened V by 2 bases and J by 7 bases, and 17 bases separated the two germline ends. CDR3 DNA: TGTGCCAGCAGTTTACCCCGGTTTGGTCCGGGGACCCAGTACTTC. Amino acid sequence: CASSLPRFGPGTQYF.

Turning to this clone: The same CDR3 can be traced to other DNA sequences in this sample. This chain connects TRBV7-2 to TRBJ1-5, with D maybe TRBD1 (6 bases). The CDR3 has 15 residues. Trimming took 1 base from V and 7 from J, leaving 14 bases between them. CDR1 is SGHTA, CDR2 FQGNSA, per germline. The CDR3 region has the DNA TGTGCCAGCAGCTTAGTTAAAGGGGGTAACCAGCCCCAGCATTTT. Residues: CASSLVKGGNQPQHF.

The rearrangement joins TRBV28 to TRBJ1-2; TRBD1 aligns across 7 bases. In germline, CDR1 is MDHEN, CDR2 SYDVKM. The CDR3 covers 16 residues. Losses at the gene ends were 6 bases for V and 0 bases for J; bases not matched to a gene: 10. CDR3: CASSNLPGQPNYGYTF. DNA of the CDR3: TGTGCCAGCAGCAACCTTCCGGGACAGCCTAACTATGGCTACACCTTC.

CDR3 region: CASSEFGQQYF. CDR3 nucleotides: TGTGCCAGCAGCGAGTTTGGGCAGCAGTACTTC. The chain is built from TRBV25-1 and TRBJ2-7, with D unclear. CDR1 and CDR2 from the germline V gene are MGHDK and SYGVNS. V was trimmed by 6 bases and J by 8 bases, leaving 11 bases between them. The CDR3 has 11 residues.

The chain recombines TRBV10-3 with TRBJ1-3; D remains unclear. Trimming pared 6 bases from V and 4 bases from J, leaving 10 bases between. Germline V gene lookup returns CDR1 ENHRY and CDR2 SYGVKD. The CDR3 extends over 13 amino acids. CDR3 residues: CAISFGPGNTIYF. The CDR3 nucleotides are TGTGCCATCAGCTTTGGACCCGGAAACACCATATATTTT.

Comments on this clone: This specimen includes other DNA sequences encoding the same CDR3. The rearrangement joins TRBV9 to TRBJ2-1; unclear D gene. This CDR3 region has 15 residues. Per germline, CDR1 SGDLS and CDR2 YYNGEE. V was cut by 2 bases and J by 0 bases, with 9 bases left in between. The chain's CDR3 is CASSVLTGSYNEQFF. As DNA, the CDR3 is TGTGCCAGCAGCGTCCTGACGGGCTCCTACAATGAGCAGTTCTTC.

V usage is TRBV25-1 and J usage is TRBJ2-1; no clear D. Germline values: CDR1 MGHDK, CDR2 SYGVNS. Trimming shortened V by 8 bases and J by 0 bases, and 14 bases separated the two germline ends. The CDR3 length is 15 residues. In DNA form, the CDR3 reads TGTGCCAGCTCGCCTCTCGGTCGCTCCTACAATGAGCAGTTCTTC. This encodes CASSPLGRSYNEQFF.

The V gene is TRBV4-2, the J gene TRBJ1-1, with a tentative D call TRBD1 (5 bases). CDR1 is LGHNA, CDR2 YNFKEQ, per germline. The V end was cut by 4 bases, the J end by 2 bases, with 11 bases between. The length of the CDR3 is 14 residues. CDR3 DNA: TGTGCCAGCAGCCGGGGACCCACTAACACTGAAGCTTTCTTT. This encodes CASSRGPTNTEAFF.

The chain couples TRBV9 to TRBJ2-5, with TRBD1 matching over 10 bases. After removal of 2 bases from V and 9 bases from J, the junction contained 13 bases not matched to a gene. The CDR3 sequence is 16 residues long. CDR1 SGDLS and CDR2 YYNGEE come from the germline V gene. CDR3 in amino acids: CASSVRPGQGLTAQYF. In nucleotides, the CDR3 is TGTGCCAGCAGCGTTAGACCGGGACAGGGGCTTACGGCCCAGTACTTC. Full variable domain (missing parts from reference TRBV9 and TRBJ2-5): DSGVTQTPKHLITATGQRVTLRCSPRSGDLSVYWYQQSLDQGLQFLIQYYNGEERAKGNILERFSAQQFPDLHSELNLSSLELGDSALYFCASSVRPGQGLTAQYFGPGTRLLVL.

The chain couples TRBV29-1 to TRBJ2-5, with 7 bases aligning to TRBD2. J lost 4 bases, V lost 5 bases, and 7 bases had no gene match. The germline gives CDR1 SQVTM, CDR2 ANQGSEA. CDR3 length: 13 residues. The CDR3 region is CSVRLAVRETQYF. In nucleotides, the CDR3 is TGCAGCGTTCGTCTAGCGGTCCGAGAGACCCAGTACTTC.

V gene TRBV28 combines with J gene TRBJ2-1, with 8 bases that match TRBD1. Germline CDR1 reads MDHEN; CDR2 reads SYDVKM. The CDR3 contains 14 residues. V dropped 7 bases and J dropped 6; count of bases not matched to a gene: 8. The CDR3 loop is CASNLTGAGNEQFF. CDR3 nucleotides: TGTGCCAGCAACCTGACAGGGGCCGGCAATGAGCAGTTCTTC.

On this clone: Additional DNA sequences in this sample encode the identical CDR3. The chain uses TRBV30 and TRBJ2-1, with D unclear. V was pared by 0 bases and J by 7 bases, with 4 bases between. In germline, CDR1 is GTSNPN, CDR2 SVGIG (reference sequence). The CDR3 has 11 amino acids. The CDR3 reads CAWSVYNEQFF. CDR3 sequence (DNA): TGTGCCTGGAGTGTATATAATGAGCAGTTCTTC.

The chain carries TRBV2 and TRBJ1-5; 8 nucleotides match TRBD1. V was clipped by 1 base and J by 6 bases; unmatched bases: 2. This CDR3 contains 14 residues. Germline CDR1 SNHLY, CDR2 FYNNEI. The CDR3 sequence is CASSEGQGAQPQHF. The CDR3 DNA sequence: TGTGCCAGCAGTGAAGGGCAGGGGGCTCAGCCCCAGCATTTT. Full variable domain (remainder filled in from reference TRBV2 and TRBJ1-5): EPEVTQTPSHQVTQMGQEVILRCVPISNHLYFYWYRQILGQKVEFLVSFYNNEISEKSEIFDDQFSVERPDGSNFTLKIRSTKLEDSAMYFCASSEGQGAQPQHFGDGTRLSIL.

Worth noting for this clone: The sample contains more than one DNA sequence encoding this CDR3. The chain combines TRBV28 with TRBJ1-2, with D possibly matching TRBD1 (5 bases). This CDR3 spans 12 amino acids. Trimming pared 4 bases from V and 5 bases from J, leaving 8 bases between. Germline values: CDR1 MDHEN, CDR2 SYDVKM. The DNA for the CDR3 is TGTGCCAGCAGTTCGACAGCTTATGGCTACACCTTC. Translated: CASSSTAYGYTF.

V and J are TRBV11-2 and TRBJ2-3; TRBD2 is a possible D gene (6 bases). V gave up 5 bases and J gave up 0 bases, with 15 bases separating them. The length of the CDR3 is 16 residues. Looked up from germline, CDR1 is SGHAT and CDR2 is FQNNGV. CDR3 sequence reads: CASSDTPGRSTDTQYF. The CDR3 region has the DNA TGTGCCAGCAGCGATACACCAGGGAGGAGCACAGATACGCAGTATTTT. The whole variable domain, filled in from reference TRBV11-2 and TRBJ2-3, reads EAGVAQSPRYKIIEKRQSVAFWCNPISGHATLYWYQQILGQGPKLLIQFQNNGVVDDSQLPKDRFSAERLKGVDSTLKIQPAKLEDSAVYLCASSDTPGRSTDTQYFGPGTRLTVL.

The V gene is TRBV28, the J gene TRBJ1-2, with D possibly being TRBD1 (5 bases). Germline V gene data show CDR1 as MDHEN and CDR2 as SYDVKM. Trimming removed 3 bases at V and 2 bases at J, with 10 bases between. The CDR3 length is 14 residues. CDR3 DNA: TGTGCCAGCAGTTTGACCGAGGGGAACTATGGCTACACCTTC. Encoded protein: CASSLTEGNYGYTF.

This clone was observed once. This chain joins TRBV4-1 and TRBJ1-4; TRBD1 matches at 12 bases. V lost 6 bases, J lost 8 bases, and 7 bases stayed unmatched. The germline CDR1 and CDR2 sequences are MGHRA and YSYEKL. This CDR3 has 15 residues. CDR3 amino acids: CASSLFGTGGEKLFF. The CDR3 DNA is TGCGCCAGCAGTCTATTCGGGACAGGGGGCGAAAAACTGTTTTTT.